The TCR beta chain described here comes from a study of early T cells in non-severe SARS-CoV-2 infection. By share of the sample, this clonotype is medium-sized. TCRdb re-called the 5' RACE reads with MiXCR, one entry per CDR3 protein. Of 20,000 to 25,000 distinct CDR3 sequences in the sample, more than 4.5% were seen once. Trimming removed 0 bases at V and 5 bases at J, with 12 bases between. Looked up from germline, CDR1 is SGHNT and CDR2 is YYREEE (reference sequence). The CDR3 loop spans 16 amino acids. This sequence originates from an adult who was a healthcare worker with PCR-confirmed SARS-CoV-2 infection or an uninfected control (not recorded which). This chain uses TRBV5-4 with TRBJ1-6, with D possibly matching TRBD1 (6 bases). Sequenced material: whole blood. Written as DNA, the CDR3 is TGTGCCAGCAGCTTGGTAGGGGGAGGTGATAATTCACCCCTCCACTTT. This sequence encodes CASSLVGGGDNSPLHF.